This record covers a single T cell receptor (beta chain). Germline values: CDR1 LGHNT, CDR2 FRNRAP. This CDR3 is built from 14 residues. Trimming at V came to 4 bases and at J to 5 bases, leaving 3 bases not matched to a gene. This sample is part of a study of blood T cell repertoires in COVID-19. Looking at the study overall: Nucleic acid was either cDNA or gDNA, and it came from T cells, B-cell-depleted T cells, or PBMCs.

TCRdb keeps only in-frame clones here, not all; method: immunoSEQ multiplex PCR. Among hundreds of thousands of clones, 88% were seen once, and the ten largest hold about 6.7%. Sequenced sample: peripheral blood. The chain joins TRBV12-5 to TRBJ2-5; 11 positions match TRBD2. The receptor was derived from a woman in her 70s with COVID-19, enrolled during active disease. This CDR3 reads CASGSSGGRETQYF. The CDR3 nucleotides read TGTGCTAGTGGTTCTAGCGGGGGGCGGGAGACCCAGTACTTC.